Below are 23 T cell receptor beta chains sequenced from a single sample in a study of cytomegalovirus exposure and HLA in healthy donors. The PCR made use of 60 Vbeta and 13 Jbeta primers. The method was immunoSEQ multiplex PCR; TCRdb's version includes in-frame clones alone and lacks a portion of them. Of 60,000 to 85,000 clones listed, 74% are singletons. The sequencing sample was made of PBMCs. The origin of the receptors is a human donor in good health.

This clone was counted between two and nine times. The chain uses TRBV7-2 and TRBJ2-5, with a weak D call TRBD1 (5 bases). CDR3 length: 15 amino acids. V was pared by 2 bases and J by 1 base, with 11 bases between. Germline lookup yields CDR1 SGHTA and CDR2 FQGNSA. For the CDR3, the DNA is TGTGCCAGCAGCTTAACGAGACAGTCCCAAGAGACCCAGTACTTC. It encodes CASSLTRQSQETQYF.

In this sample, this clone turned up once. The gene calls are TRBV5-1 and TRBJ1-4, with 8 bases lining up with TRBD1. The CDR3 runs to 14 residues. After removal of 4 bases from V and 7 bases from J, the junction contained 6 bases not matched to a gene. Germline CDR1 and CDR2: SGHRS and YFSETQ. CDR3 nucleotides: TGCGCCAGCAGCCTCACAGGGGGGAGTGAAAAACTGTTTTTT. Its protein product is CASSLTGGSEKLFF.

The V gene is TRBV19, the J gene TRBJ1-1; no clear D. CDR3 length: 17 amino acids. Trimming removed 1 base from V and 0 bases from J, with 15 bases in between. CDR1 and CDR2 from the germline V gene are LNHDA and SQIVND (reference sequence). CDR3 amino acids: CASSIVVGRGVNTEAFF. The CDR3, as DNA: TGTGCCAGTAGTATAGTAGTGGGTCGAGGCGTGAACACTGAAGCTTTCTTT.

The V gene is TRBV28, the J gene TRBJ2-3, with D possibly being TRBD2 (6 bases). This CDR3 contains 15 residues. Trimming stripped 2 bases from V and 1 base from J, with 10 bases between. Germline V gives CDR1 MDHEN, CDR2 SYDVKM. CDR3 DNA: TGTGCCAGCAGTTTAGCGGGATACGGCACAGATACGCAGTATTTT. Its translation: CASSLAGYGTDTQYF.

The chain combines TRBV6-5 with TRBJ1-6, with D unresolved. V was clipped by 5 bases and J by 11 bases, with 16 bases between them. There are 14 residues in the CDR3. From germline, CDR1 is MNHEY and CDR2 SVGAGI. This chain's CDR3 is CASSTTPGKTPLHF. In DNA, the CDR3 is TGTGCCAGCAGTACGACTCCCGGGAAGACACCCCTCCACTTT.

The CDR3 region is CASSRAGGYEAFF. Written as DNA, the CDR3 is TGTGCCAGTAGTAGGGCAGGGGGCTATGAAGCTTTCTTT. This chain joins TRBV19 and TRBJ1-1; 8 nucleotides line up with TRBD1. This CDR3 is built from 13 residues. With V trimmed by 4 bases and J by 7 bases, 5 bases remained unmatched. Germline CDR1 is LNHDA and CDR2 is SQIVND (reference sequence).

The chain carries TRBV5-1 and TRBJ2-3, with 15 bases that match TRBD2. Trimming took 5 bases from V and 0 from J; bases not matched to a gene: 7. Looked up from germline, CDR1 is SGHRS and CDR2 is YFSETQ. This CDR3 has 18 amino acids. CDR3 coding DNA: TGCGCCAGCAGGGACGGGACTAGCGGGAGGCCCAGCACAGATACGCAGTATTTT. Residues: CASRDGTSGRPSTDTQYF.

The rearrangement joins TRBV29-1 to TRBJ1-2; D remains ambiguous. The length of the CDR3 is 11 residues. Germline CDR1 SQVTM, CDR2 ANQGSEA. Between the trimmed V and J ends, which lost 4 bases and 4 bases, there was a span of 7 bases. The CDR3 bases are TGCAGCGTTGGCGGCAGCTATGGCTACACCTTC. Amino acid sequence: CSVGGSYGYTF.

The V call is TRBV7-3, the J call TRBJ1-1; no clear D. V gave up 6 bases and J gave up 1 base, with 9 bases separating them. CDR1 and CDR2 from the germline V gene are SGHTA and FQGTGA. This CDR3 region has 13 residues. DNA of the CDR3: TGTGCCAGCAGTTGGAGGGCGAACACTGAAGCTTTCTTT. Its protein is CASSWRANTEAFF.

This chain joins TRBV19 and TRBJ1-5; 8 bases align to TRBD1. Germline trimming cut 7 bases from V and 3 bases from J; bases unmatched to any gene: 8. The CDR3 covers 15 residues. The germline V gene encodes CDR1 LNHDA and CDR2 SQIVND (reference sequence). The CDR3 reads CASTLWGQVNQPQHF. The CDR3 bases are TGTGCCAGTACCCTATGGGGACAGGTCAATCAGCCCCAGCATTTT.

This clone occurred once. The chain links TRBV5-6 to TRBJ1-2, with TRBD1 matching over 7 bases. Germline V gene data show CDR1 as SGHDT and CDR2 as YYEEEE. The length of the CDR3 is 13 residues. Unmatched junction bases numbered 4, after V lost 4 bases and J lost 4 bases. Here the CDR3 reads CASSPGTAYGYTF. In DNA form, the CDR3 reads TGTGCCAGCAGCCCGGGGACAGCCTATGGCTACACCTTC.

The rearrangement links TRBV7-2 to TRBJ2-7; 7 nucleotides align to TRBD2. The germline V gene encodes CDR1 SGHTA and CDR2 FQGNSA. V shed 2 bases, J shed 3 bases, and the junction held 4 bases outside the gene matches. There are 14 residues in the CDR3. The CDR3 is CASSLRLAGYEQYF. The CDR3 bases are TGTGCCAGCAGCTTAAGATTAGCGGGCTACGAGCAGTACTTC. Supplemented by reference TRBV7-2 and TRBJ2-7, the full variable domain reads GAGVSQSPSNKVTEKGKDVELRCDPISGHTALYWYRQSLGQGLEFLIYFQGNSAPDKSGLPSDRFSAERTGGSVSTLTIQRTQQEDSAVYLCASSLRLAGYEQYFGPGTRLTVT.

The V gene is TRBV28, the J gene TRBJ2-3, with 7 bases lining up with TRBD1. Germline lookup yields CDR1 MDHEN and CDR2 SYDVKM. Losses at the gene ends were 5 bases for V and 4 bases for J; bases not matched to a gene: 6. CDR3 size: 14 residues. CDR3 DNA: TGTGCCAGCAGTACCACAGGGGCAGCAGATACGCAGTATTTT. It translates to CASSTTGAADTQYF.

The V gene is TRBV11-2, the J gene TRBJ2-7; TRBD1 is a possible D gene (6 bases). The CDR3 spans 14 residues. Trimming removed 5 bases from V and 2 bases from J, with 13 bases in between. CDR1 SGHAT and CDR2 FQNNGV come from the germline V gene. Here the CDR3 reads CASSIHRDAYEQYF. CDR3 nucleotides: TGTGCCAGCAGCATACACAGGGATGCCTACGAGCAGTACTTC.

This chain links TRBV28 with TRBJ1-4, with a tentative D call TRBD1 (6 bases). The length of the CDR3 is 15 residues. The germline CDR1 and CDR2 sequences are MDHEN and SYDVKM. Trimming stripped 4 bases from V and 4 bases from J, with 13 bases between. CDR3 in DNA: TGTGCCAGCAGTTATCCAGGGGTAATTAATGAAAAACTGTTTTTT. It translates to CASSYPGVINEKLFF.

CDR3 DNA: TGTGCCAGTCTCCGAAGCGGGAGGATGGAGAATGAGCAGTTCTTC. Translated, it gives CASLRSGRMENEQFF. This sequence joins TRBV5-4 and TRBJ2-1; 9 bases agree with TRBD2. Germline V CDR1 and CDR2: SGHNT, YYREEE (reference sequence). Trimming took 8 bases from V and 7 from J; bases not matched to a gene: 13. The CDR3 spans 15 residues.

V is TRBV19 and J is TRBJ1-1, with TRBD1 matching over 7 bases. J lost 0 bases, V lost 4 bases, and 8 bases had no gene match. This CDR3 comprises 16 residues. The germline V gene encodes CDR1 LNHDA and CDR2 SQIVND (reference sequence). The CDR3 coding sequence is TGTGCCAGTAGTACCCGACAGGGTCTGATGAACACTGAAGCTTTCTTT. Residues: CASSTRQGLMNTEAFF. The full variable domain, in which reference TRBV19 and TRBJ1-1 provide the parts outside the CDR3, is DGGITQSPKYLFRKEGQNVTLSCEQNLNHDAMYWYRQDPGQGLRLIYYSQIVNDFQKGDIAEGYSVSREKKESFPLTVTSAQKNPTAFYLCASSTRQGLMNTEAFFGQGTRLTVV.

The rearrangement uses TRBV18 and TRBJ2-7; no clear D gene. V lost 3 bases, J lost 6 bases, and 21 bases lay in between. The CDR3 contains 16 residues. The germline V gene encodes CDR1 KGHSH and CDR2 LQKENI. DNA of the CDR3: TGTGCCAGCTCACCGAACCGGGTCCACATCAATTCCGAGCAGTACTTC. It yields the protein CASSPNRVHINSEQYF.

The CDR3 nucleotides are TGCAGTGCTAGATACAGTTATGGCTACACCTTC. It specifies CSARYSYGYTF. The chain uses TRBV20-1 and TRBJ1-2; unclear D gene. This CDR3 contains 11 residues. CDR1 and CDR2 (germline): DFQATT, SNEGSKA (reference sequence). Trimming took off 2 bases at V and 5 bases at J, with 6 bases between the two ends.

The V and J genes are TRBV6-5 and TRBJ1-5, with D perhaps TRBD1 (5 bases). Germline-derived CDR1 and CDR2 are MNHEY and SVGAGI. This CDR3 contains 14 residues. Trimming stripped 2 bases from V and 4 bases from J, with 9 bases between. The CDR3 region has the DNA TGTGCCAGCAGTTACCGGGCAGGGAATCAGCCCCAGCATTTT. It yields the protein CASSYRAGNQPQHF.

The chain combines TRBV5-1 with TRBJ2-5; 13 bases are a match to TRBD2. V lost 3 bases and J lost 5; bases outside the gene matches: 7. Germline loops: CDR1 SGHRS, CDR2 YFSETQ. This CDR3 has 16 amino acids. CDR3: CASSWTGLAGKETQYF. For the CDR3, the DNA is TGCGCCAGCAGCTGGACGGGACTAGCGGGAAAGGAGACCCAGTACTTC. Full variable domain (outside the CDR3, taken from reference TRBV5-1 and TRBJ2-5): KAGVTQTPRYLIKTRGQQVTLSCSPISGHRSVSWYQQTPGQGLQFLFEYFSETQRNKGNFPGRFSGRQFSNSRSEMNVSTLELGDSALYLCASSWTGLAGKETQYFGPGTRLLVL.

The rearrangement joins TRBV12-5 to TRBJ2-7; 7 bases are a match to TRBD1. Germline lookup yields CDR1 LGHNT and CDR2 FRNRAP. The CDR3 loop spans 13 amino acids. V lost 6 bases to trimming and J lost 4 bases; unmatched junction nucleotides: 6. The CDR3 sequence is CASGSGTAYEQYF. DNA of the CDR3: TGTGCTAGTGGCTCCGGGACAGCGTACGAGCAGTACTTC.

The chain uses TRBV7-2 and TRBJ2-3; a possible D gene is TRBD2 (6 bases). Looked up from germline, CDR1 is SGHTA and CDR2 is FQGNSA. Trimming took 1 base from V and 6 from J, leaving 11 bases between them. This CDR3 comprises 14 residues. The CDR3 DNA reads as TGTGCCAGCAGCTTAGTGCGGGATCCTGATACGCAGTATTTT. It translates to CASSLVRDPDTQYF.